Following are 32 T cell receptor beta chains from one sample sequenced in a study of cytomegalovirus exposure and HLA in healthy donors. In the PCR, 60 Vbeta and 13 Jbeta primers were used. Assay: immunoSEQ multiplex PCR; the TCRdb copy retains only in-frame clones and omits some. The sample contains around 140,000 clones, about 80% of which appear only once. The sample taken for sequencing was PBMCs. The source is a woman between 40 and 55 years old in good health and CMV-seronegative.

The chain joins TRBV6-1 to TRBJ2-3, with 9 bases aligning to TRBD1. The CDR3 runs to 16 residues. Germline CDR1 reads MNHNS; CDR2 reads SASEGT. V lost 4 bases and J lost 0; bases outside the gene matches: 5. The CDR3 nucleotides read TGTGCCAGCAGTGCGAGGACAGGGGTCAGCACAGATACGCAGTATTTT. Translating it yields CASSARTGVSTDTQYF.

This clone was found a few times. The gene calls are TRBV5-6 and TRBJ2-2; no clear D. CDR3 length equals 13 residues. Germline V gene data show CDR1 as SGHDT and CDR2 as YYEEEE. V was trimmed by 0 bases and J by 5 bases, leaving 5 bases between them. CDR3 loop: CASSLGRTGELFF. The DNA of the CDR3 is TGTGCCAGCAGCTTGGGCAGGACCGGGGAGCTGTTTTTT.

This clone was seen a single time. V gene TRBV4-1 combines with J gene TRBJ2-7; a weak D match, TRBD2 (6 bases). V was trimmed by 5 bases and J by 0 bases, leaving 14 bases between them. The CDR3 runs 15 residues. Germline V gene sequence: CDR1 MGHRA, CDR2 YSYEKL. DNA of the CDR3: TGCGCCAGCAGCTATGTGCGGGACCCCTCCTACGAGCAGTACTTC. It specifies CASSYVRDPSYEQYF.

The chain uses TRBV5-4 and TRBJ2-7; D gene ambiguous. The CDR3 spans 13 residues. Between the trimmed V and J ends, which lost 4 bases and 3 bases, there was a span of 11 bases. Per the germline V gene, CDR1 is SGHNT and CDR2 is YYREEE (reference sequence). CDR3 coding DNA: TGTGCCAGCAGCACGACTGGTTACTACGAGCAGTACTTC. The encoded protein is CASSTTGYYEQYF.

This clone was recorded once. The genes are TRBV21-1 and TRBJ1-1; TRBD1 is taken as the D call from the table, unchecked against the DNA. TRBV21-1 represents a pseudogene. The CDR3 has 15 residues. CDR3 DNA sequence: TGTGCCAGCAGCAAAATGGGACATGAGTACACTGAAGCTTTCTTT. It is translated as CASSKMGHEYTEAFF.

V usage is TRBV28 and J usage is TRBJ2-7, with D perhaps TRBD2 (5 bases). V was shortened by 2 bases and J by 4 bases, with 15 bases between the two germline ends. This CDR3 is built from 15 residues. Germline V gene lookup returns CDR1 MDHEN and CDR2 SYDVKM. CDR3 bases: TGTGCCAGCAGTTTACACGGAGGTGTGAGGTACGAGCAGTACTTC. The encoded protein is CASSLHGGVRYEQYF.

The chain couples TRBV11-2 to TRBJ2-2; D gene ambiguous. The V and J ends lost 0 bases and 3 bases respectively, with 5 bases between them. This CDR3 has 14 residues. The germline V gene encodes CDR1 SGHAT and CDR2 FQNNGV. This CDR3 is CASSLDRYTGELFF. The CDR3 nucleotides are TGTGCCAGCAGCTTAGACCGGTACACCGGGGAGCTGTTTTTT.

The V call is TRBV5-4, the J call TRBJ2-1, with TRBD2 matching 9 bases. Germline V lookup: CDR1 SGHNT, CDR2 YYREEE (reference sequence). This CDR3 has 16 amino acids. V trimming: 3 bases; J trimming: 3 bases; junction bases outside the gene matches: 7. In nucleotides, the CDR3 is TGTGCCAGCAGCTCATTGACTAGCGGCATCTACAATGAGCAGTTCTTC. Translation gives CASSSLTSGIYNEQFF.

V is TRBV28 and J is TRBJ2-3; TRBD2 matches at 14 bases. The CDR3 length is 19 residues. Germline CDR1 is MDHEN and CDR2 is SYDVKM. V gave up 5 bases and J gave up 3 bases; unmatched junction bases: 13. CDR3 nucleotide sequence: TGTGCCAGCAGTCCCCGGGGGACTAGCGGGAGAAGGTTTACAGATACGCAGTATTTT. Protein sequence: CASSPRGTSGRRFTDTQYF.

This sequence joins TRBV2 and TRBJ2-2; 10 nucleotides line up with TRBD1. There are 14 residues in the CDR3. The ends lost 7 bases at V and 6 bases at J; junction bases unmatched: 5. Per the germline V gene, CDR1 is SNHLY and CDR2 is FYNNEI. The DNA for the CDR3 is TGTGCCAGCATGTGGACAGGGGGTGCCGGGGAGCTGTTTTTT. Its translation: CASMWTGGAGELFF.

The chain joins TRBV21-1 to TRBJ1-1; TRBD1 is the table's D call and was not checked against the DNA. TRBV21-1 is classified as a pseudogene. There are 17 residues in the CDR3. The CDR3 here is CASLPRAGSMWNTEAFF. For the CDR3, the DNA is TGTGCCAGCCTGCCCCGGGCAGGGTCAATGTGGAACACTGAAGCTTTCTTT.

This clone was counted a single time. The chain combines TRBV11-2 with TRBJ2-3, with D uncertain. V was pared by 2 bases and J by 6 bases, with 15 bases between. The germline gives CDR1 SGHAT, CDR2 FQNNGV. This CDR3 comprises 15 residues. DNA of the CDR3: TGTGCCAGCAGCTTAACCTTTGGGCGTTCGGATACGCAGTATTTT. It codes for CASSLTFGRSDTQYF.

V gene TRBV15 combines with J gene TRBJ2-6, with D possibly TRBD2 on 5 matching bases. V was trimmed by 0 bases and J by 0 bases, leaving 9 bases between them. The germline CDR1 and CDR2 sequences are LNHNV and YYDKDF (reference sequence). The CDR3 has 17 residues. The CDR3 sequence: CATSRDYGVSGANVLTF. In nucleotides, the CDR3 is TGTGCCACCAGCAGAGATTACGGGGTCTCTGGGGCCAACGTCCTGACTTTC.

The chain combines TRBV9 with TRBJ2-2; D unclear. The CDR3 is 13 amino acids. Germline values: CDR1 SGDLS, CDR2 YYNGEE. V lost 1 base and J 5 bases, leaving 6 bases between the germline ends. DNA of the CDR3: TGTGCCAGCAGCGTATTGTCAACCGGGGAGCTGTTTTTT. Protein: CASSVLSTGELFF.

This rearrangement joins TRBV5-4 to TRBJ1-2, with D perhaps TRBD1 (6 bases). Per the germline V gene, CDR1 is SGHNT and CDR2 is YYREEE (reference sequence). V shed 0 bases and J shed 6 bases, with 15 bases lying between them. The CDR3 extends over 15 amino acids. The CDR3 DNA is TGTGCCAGCAGCTTGGAGGGGGAGAGGGACCATGGCTACACCTTC. It codes for CASSLEGERDHGYTF.

Concerning this clone: This sample includes further DNA sequences coding for the same CDR3. The chain joins TRBV30 to TRBJ2-5, with no clear D. The CDR3 consists of 12 residues. Deletions cut 0 bases from V and 4 bases from J, with 6 bases between. The germline V gene encodes CDR1 GTSNPN and CDR2 SVGIG (reference sequence). The CDR3 loop reads CAWSVTGETQYF. In nucleotides, the CDR3 is TGTGCCTGGAGTGTAACCGGAGAGACCCAGTACTTC.

Worth noting for this clone: The junction and the germline gene differ at one end; a read error may be behind it. The chain has TRBV16 and TRBJ1-1, with 8 positions matching TRBD1. The germline V gene has CDR1 KGHSY and CDR2 FQNENV. CDR3 size: 16 residues. The CDR3 DNA is TGTGCCAGCACCTTCAAAAGGACAGGGTGGAACACTAAAGCTTTCTTT. This sequence encodes CASTFKRTGWNTKAFF.

The chain uses TRBV28 and TRBJ1-5; no clear D gene. The CDR3 contains 15 residues. Trimming shortened V by 3 bases and J by 3 bases, and 12 bases separated the two germline ends. CDR1 and CDR2 from the germline V gene are MDHEN and SYDVKM. The chain's CDR3 is CASSLGGRVNQPQHF. DNA for the CDR3: TGTGCCAGCAGTTTGGGTGGGCGGGTCAATCAGCCCCAGCATTTT.

The V call is TRBV4-1, the J call TRBJ1-2; D gene ambiguous. Germline V gene lookup returns CDR1 MGHRA and CDR2 YSYEKL. The V end was cut by 0 bases, the J end by 4 bases, with 12 bases between. The CDR3 contains 15 residues. The CDR3 DNA reads as TGCGCCAGCAGCCAAGATCATCAGGATCCCTATGGCTACACCTTC. Translated: CASSQDHQDPYGYTF.

This rearrangement joins TRBV14 to TRBJ2-3; tentatively, D is TRBD2 (6 bases). Germline CDR1 and CDR2: SGHDN and FVKESK. This CDR3 has 16 amino acids. The germline V and J ends were trimmed by 4 bases and 2 bases, with 16 bases remaining between them. CDR3 coding DNA: TGTGCCAGCAGCCTTTGGGGGACTGGAAACACAGATACGCAGTATTTT. Protein: CASSLWGTGNTDTQYF.

This chain links TRBV6-5 with TRBJ2-1; no reliable D call. The CDR3 sequence is 15 residues long. Germline V gene lookup returns CDR1 MNHEY and CDR2 SVGAGI. Trimming took 6 bases from V and 0 from J, leaving 12 bases between them. The CDR3 protein is CASRGDRDSYNEQFF. The CDR3 DNA reads TGTGCCAGCAGGGGCGACCGTGACTCCTACAATGAGCAGTTCTTC.

This chain joins TRBV13 and TRBJ2-5; 8 nucleotides line up with TRBD2. The DNA end favors TRBJ2-7, so the J call may be wrong. Germline V lookup: CDR1 PRHDT, CDR2 FYEKMQ (reference sequence). The CDR3 is 14 residues long. CDR3 in amino acids: CASSLVGLASEQYF. Written as DNA, the CDR3 is TGTGCCAGCAGCTTAGTAGGACTAGCATCCGAGCAGTACTTC.

CDR3 sequence (DNA): TGCAGTGCTAGGCGGCTGGAGCAGTTCTTC. The encoded protein is CSARRLEQFF. V gene TRBV20-1 combines with J gene TRBJ2-1; D gene uncertain. V was cut by 3 bases and J by 10 bases, with 7 bases left in between. The CDR3 runs to 10 residues. Germline values: CDR1 DFQATT, CDR2 SNEGSKA (reference sequence).

The CDR3 region is CASSARLAGGETQYF. DNA of the CDR3: TGTGCCAGCAGCGCGAGACTAGCGGGAGGGGAGACCCAGTACTTC. The chain is built from TRBV9 and TRBJ2-5, with TRBD2 matching 14 bases. After removal of 3 bases from V and 5 bases from J, the junction contained 3 bases not matched to a gene. Germline CDR1 SGDLS, CDR2 YYNGEE. The CDR3 is made up of 15 amino acids. The complete variable domain, with remaining parts taken from reference TRBV9 and TRBJ2-5, reads DSGVTQTPKHLITATGQRVTLRCSPRSGDLSVYWYQQSLDQGLQFLIQYYNGEERAKGNILERFSAQQFPDLHSELNLSSLELGDSALYFCASSARLAGGETQYFGPGTRLLVL.

This clone was observed once. The DNA for the CDR3 is TGTGCCAGCAGTTTCTCCCTCCCTAAGCTCGAGCAGTACTTC. Translating gives CASSFSLPKLEQYF. The V and J genes are TRBV28 and TRBJ2-7; no reliable D call. Germline V gene data show CDR1 as MDHEN and CDR2 as SYDVKM. The CDR3 runs 14 residues. V was trimmed by 3 bases and J by 6 bases, leaving 15 bases between them.

The chain employs TRBV29-1 and TRBJ2-7, with D tentatively TRBD1 (6 bases). Germline CDR1 is SQVTM and CDR2 is ANQGSEA. The V end lost 5 bases, the J end lost 0 bases, and 14 bases lay between the germline ends. CDR3 length: 14 amino acids. CDR3 nucleotide sequence: TGCAGCGTTCTAACGGGACATTACTCCTACGAGCAGTACTTC. Residues: CSVLTGHYSYEQYF.

J is TRBJ1-3 and V is TRBV28; 9 nucleotides line up with TRBD1. J gave up 4 bases and V 6 bases, and 4 bases lay outside the gene matches. The V gene's germline CDR1 is MDHEN and CDR2 SYDVKM. There are 14 residues in the CDR3. The CDR3 DNA follows: TGTGCCAGCAGGCCCGGGACAGGGGGAAACACCATATATTTT. Protein product: CASRPGTGGNTIYF.

J is TRBJ2-7 and V is TRBV4-3, with D possibly matching TRBD2 (6 bases). CDR1 and CDR2 from the germline V gene are LGHNA and YSLEER. This CDR3 is 16 amino acids long. V was trimmed by 0 bases and J by 6 bases, leaving 18 bases between them. In nucleotides, the CDR3 is TGCGCCAGCAGCCAAGAGGGGGGACGGCGGTTTGGCGAGCAGTACTTC. Protein sequence: CASSQEGGRRFGEQYF.

Written as DNA, the CDR3 is TGTGCCAGCAGCCCCCGGGGACTTACAGATACGCAGTATTTT. Encoded protein: CASSPRGLTDTQYF. J is TRBJ2-3 and V is TRBV6-5; a possible D gene is TRBD2 (6 bases). The germline V and J ends were trimmed by 6 bases and 3 bases, with 13 bases remaining between them. The CDR3 spans 14 residues. The germline V gene has CDR1 MNHEY and CDR2 SVGAGI.

The chain uses TRBV4-1 and TRBJ2-7; 7 bases align to TRBD2. The CDR3 totals 13 residues. CDR1 is MGHRA and CDR2 is YSYEKL in the germline V gene. The V gene end was trimmed by 3 bases and the J gene end by 5 bases; junction bases not matched to a gene: 4. CDR3 coding DNA: TGCGCCAGCAGCCACGGACTAGGAAACGAGCAGTACTTC. This sequence encodes CASSHGLGNEQYF.

The chain employs TRBV25-1 and TRBJ2-7, with D possibly being TRBD2 (5 bases). This CDR3 comprises 12 residues. Germline loops: CDR1 MGHDK, CDR2 SYGVNS. Trimming took 4 bases from V and 9 from J, leaving 13 bases between them. In DNA, the CDR3 is TGTGCCAGCAGTGTCGGACTCCTCGCGCAGTACTTC. Translating gives CASSVGLLAQYF.

The V gene is TRBV19, the J gene TRBJ2-4; 11 bases fit TRBD2. The V gene's germline CDR1 is LNHDA and CDR2 SQIVND (reference sequence). This CDR3 is built from 16 residues. V lost 4 bases and J lost 0; bases outside the gene matches: 2. The DNA for the CDR3 is TGTGCCAGTAGTAAGACTAGCGGGATAGCCAAAAACATTCAGTACTTC. Translating gives CASSKTSGIAKNIQYF. The full variable domain, its missing parts supplied by reference TRBV19 and TRBJ2-4, is DGGITQSPKYLFRKEGQNVTLSCEQNLNHDAMYWYRQDPGQGLRLIYYSQIVNDFQKGDIAEGYSVSREKKESFPLTVTSAQKNPTAFYLCASSKTSGIAKNIQYFGAGTRLSVL.